This record concerns one TCR beta chain sequence. There is no known antigen for this receptor. The sequencer was a NextSeq 550. The Human TCR Profiling Kit (MiLaboratory) was used to make UMI-labeled 5' RACE TRB cDNA libraries. cDNA synthesis used the entire amount of extracted RNA, and PCR amplification then used the entire amount of cDNA produced. The libraries were made side by side, with each library going through the same number of PCR cycles. As for the authors' bioinformatics: About 57,000 +/- 9,900 unique UMI-labeled TRB cDNA molecules per library were extracted with MIGEC and MiXCR, with at least two reads per UMI required. On average, approximately 40,000 +/- 10,000 functional in-frame TRB CDR3 nucleotide clonotypes lacking stop codons were found per library. Diversity metrics, including normalized Shannon-Wiener and Chao1, were computed in VDJtools after downsampling to 5000 UMI-labeled TRB molecules per sample. Clonotype-size-weighted physicochemical properties of the central five CDR3 residues (interaction energy, strength, volume and Kidera factor 4) were computed in VDJtools. After the reads were reprocessed by TCRdb, one entry was made per CDR3 protein sequence, with no DNA. For this entry, the V and J calls and clone size follow TCRdb and not the study's own pipeline. The record for this sample contains about 130,000 distinct CDR3 sequences. Jointly, the top ten make up approximately 0.29% of the sample.

The sample belongs to a study of CXCR3-negative and CXCR3-positive naive CD8 T cells (dated by TCRdb to about 2019). With respect to the entire study: About 150 million TRB reads were obtained in total, roughly 1.5 +/- 0.3 million reads per library. Diversity and physicochemical repertoire analyses were performed on about ten donors pooled from two independent experiments. The TRBV-TRBJ cluster analysis covered naive subsets from a handful of donors and memory cells from 3 donors. Findings and caveats that apply to the study as a whole: Because CXCR3 expression was partially decreased after cryopreservation, freshly isolated PBMCs were used for most assays. Because surface CD5, which is linked to self-reactivity in mice, was comparable between the naive subsets, TCR interaction strength was also inferred from TRB CDR3 physicochemical properties. TRB CDR3s from CXCR3-positive naive cells showed higher hydrophobicity (lower Kidera factor 4), lower energy, and higher strength and volume indices than CXCR3-negative naive cells. Within the same donor, TRBV-TRBJ usage looked similar between naive CXCR3-negative and CXCR3-positive cells, but memory cells had distinct patterns. Comparably high repertoire diversity was found in both naive subsets, whereas much lower repertoire diversity was found in memory CD8+ T cells.

Each CD8+ T cell subset was flow-sorted in triplicate, with roughly 330,000 cells per subset placed directly into RLT lysis buffer. To exclude memory contaminants, naive CD8+ T cells were stringently defined as CD45RO-CCR7+CD27+CD95-. Peripheral blood mononuclear cells were isolated from buffy coats using standard density gradient centrifugation. A FACSAria III was used to flow-sort naive CXCR3-negative and CXCR3-positive CD8+ T cells. Total RNA was extracted from sorted cells using an RNeasy Mini Kit. CDR1 and CDR2, looked up from the germline V gene, are MNHEY and SVGAGI. Measured from the cysteine to the phenylalanine, the CDR3 is 15 residues long. DNA was not recorded.

This clonotype was obtained from a human donor in good health. Some clones in this sample may be carry-over from other donors' samples. The sequenced sample consisted of naive CXCR3- CD8+ T cells from blood. The sample's cell subset or site label is to be understood as: CD45RO-CCR7+CD27+CD95- naive CD8+ T cells lacking CXCR3 (TNR3-). The chain links TRBV6-5 with TRBJ1-5; TCRdb returns TRBD1, unconfirmable since there is no DNA. CDR3 region: CASSPLGVGNQPQHF.